One sample yielded the 19 T cell receptor beta chains listed below, sequenced in a study of T cells in Graves' hyperthyroidism and ophthalmopathy. Amplified TCR beta CDR3 regions derived from RNA transcripts. In the first-round RT-PCR of the TCR CDR3, the HTBI primer set was used. Each CDR3 protein gets one entry after TCRdb re-called the multiplex PCR reads with MiXCR. Of around 520,000 distinct CDR3 sequences in the sample, around 24% are singletons; the top ten hold 10% to 12%. Sequencing was performed on blood. The receptors stem from a woman in her 30s with Graves' ophthalmopathy.

The rearrangement joins TRBV19 to TRBJ2-4; no definite D call. CDR1 and CDR2 from the germline V gene are LNHDA and SQIVND (reference sequence). The CDR3 length is 12 residues. Deletions cut 9 bases from V and 10 bases from J, with 16 bases between. In DNA, the CDR3 is TGTGCCAGCTCCAAAAGGTCACAGATTCAGTACTTC. Translating gives CASSKRSQIQYF.

Comment on this clonotype: One junction end does not reproduce the germline sequence, and a read error may be involved. This chain connects TRBV6-1 to TRBJ1-1, with a possible D match to TRBD1 (6 bases). This CDR3 spans 13 amino acids. The germline V gene has CDR1 MNHNS and CDR2 SASEGT. The CDR3 reads CASARLGDTETFF. The CDR3, as DNA: TGTGCCAGCGCCAGACTCGGGGACACTGAAACTTTCTTT.

This clonotype was recorded once. The chain couples TRBV6-5 to TRBJ2-2; TRBD1 matches at 10 bases. This CDR3 comprises 17 residues. V gave up 2 bases and J gave up 6 bases; unmatched junction bases: 9. Germline loops: CDR1 MNHEY, CDR2 SVGAGI. The CDR3 sequence is CASSYRAGTGDSGELFF. The CDR3 DNA follows: TGTGCCAGCAGTTACCGGGCCGGGACAGGGGATTCCGGGGAGCTGTTTTTT.

In this sample, this clonotype turned up many times. The rearrangement uses TRBV13 and TRBJ1-4; maybe TRBD1 (6 bases). Germline CDR1 reads PRHDT; CDR2 reads FYEKMQ (reference sequence). The CDR3 covers 16 residues. V gave up 6 bases and J gave up 2 bases, with 16 bases separating them. DNA of the CDR3: TGTGCCAGCAGGACCCGTGGCGGACAGACTAATGAAAAACTGTTTTTT. This encodes CASRTRGGQTNEKLFF.

The genes are TRBV20-1 and TRBJ1-2, with D possibly TRBD1 on 5 matching bases. Germline values: CDR1 DFQATT, CDR2 SNEGSKA (reference sequence). CDR3 length: 14 amino acids. V was cut by 5 bases and J by 1 base, with 14 bases left in between. The CDR3 DNA is TGCAGTGCTGGCCGTGACAGAAATAACTATGGCTACACCTTC. This translates into CSAGRDRNNYGYTF.

In its sample, this clonotype was seen once. This chain links TRBV6-1 with TRBJ1-1; TRBD1 is a possible D gene (5 bases). This CDR3 comprises 14 residues. In germline, CDR1 is MNHNS, CDR2 SASEGT. V shed 6 bases and J shed 0 bases, with 11 bases lying between them. This chain's CDR3 is CASRFGGMNTEAFF. DNA for the CDR3: TGTGCCAGCAGGTTCGGGGGTATGAACACTGAAGCTTTCTTT.

This clonotype was picked up many times. The rearrangement links TRBV12-3 or TRBV12-4 to TRBJ2-5, with 8 bases matching TRBD2. The CDR3 totals 16 residues. Unmatched junction bases numbered 7, after V lost 2 bases and J lost 2 bases. The CDR3 loop reads CASSLFSSGEQETQYF. As DNA, the CDR3 is TGTGCCAGCAGTTTATTTAGTAGCGGGGAGCAAGAGACCCAGTACTTC.

The chain is built from TRBV7-9 and TRBJ2-7; TRBD1 agrees at 8 bases. Germline lookup yields CDR1 SEHNR and CDR2 FQNEAQ (reference sequence). This CDR3 spans 15 amino acids. After removal of 2 bases from V and 6 bases from J, the junction contained 9 bases not matched to a gene. The CDR3 region is CASSLKGTGDGEQYF. Here the CDR3 DNA reads TGTGCCAGCAGCTTAAAGGGGACAGGCGATGGCGAGCAGTACTTC.

This clonotype appeared many times. The V and J genes are TRBV11-2 and TRBJ2-5, with 9 bases lining up with TRBD2. Germline trimming cut 2 bases from V and 2 bases from J; bases unmatched to any gene: 3. The CDR3 contains 15 residues. Germline V gene lookup returns CDR1 SGHAT and CDR2 FQNNGV. The CDR3 protein is CASSLFLAGQETQYF. The CDR3 region has the DNA TGTGCCAGCAGCTTATTCCTAGCGGGACAAGAGACCCAGTACTTC. Filled out from reference TRBV11-2 and TRBJ2-5, the complete variable domain reads EAGVAQSPRYKIIEKRQSVAFWCNPISGHATLYWYQQILGQGPKLLIQFQNNGVVDDSQLPKDRFSAERLKGVDSTLKIQPAKLEDSAVYLCASSLFLAGQETQYFGPGTRLLVL.

The sample holds many counts of this clonotype. The CDR3 nucleotides are TGCGCCAGCAGCTCGACAGGGGTGAACACTGAAGCTTTCTTT. Translated: CASSSTGVNTEAFF. This chain uses TRBV5-1 with TRBJ1-1, with TRBD1 matching 8 bases. CDR3 size: 14 residues. With 3 bases clipped from V and 0 bases from J, the junction kept 1 base outside the gene matches. Germline assignment: CDR1 SGHRS and CDR2 YFSETQ.

This clonotype was counted a few times. The chain carries TRBV28 and TRBJ2-5; 10 bases align to TRBD2. The CDR3 covers 17 residues. Germline lookup yields CDR1 MDHEN and CDR2 SYDVKM. V shed 4 bases, J shed 0 bases, and the junction held 8 bases outside the gene matches. CDR3 region: CASSSSGTSANQETQYF. CDR3 coding DNA: TGTGCCAGCAGTTCCTCCGGGACTAGCGCGAACCAAGAGACCCAGTACTTC.

This clonotype was seen ten or more times. V usage is TRBV28 and J usage is TRBJ2-4, with D tentatively TRBD2 (5 bases). V was trimmed by 6 bases and J by 9 bases, leaving 9 bases between them. The length of the CDR3 is 11 residues. Germline V gives CDR1 MDHEN, CDR2 SYDVKM. The CDR3 DNA reads as TGTGCCAGCAGGGCGGGCCCCATTCAGTACTTC. It codes for CASRAGPIQYF.

This clonotype came up many times. The gene calls are TRBV7-3 and TRBJ2-2, with 9 bases lining up with TRBD1. This CDR3 has 17 amino acids. Germline V gives CDR1 SGHTA, CDR2 FQGTGA. V was clipped by 1 base and J by 7 bases; unmatched bases: 10. CDR3 DNA: TGTGCCAGCAGCTTAAGATCAGGGACAGGGCGTAGCGGGGAGCTGTTTTTT. Translating it yields CASSLRSGTGRSGELFF.

V and J are TRBV20-1 and TRBJ1-1, with 8 bases matching TRBD1. The CDR3 is 13 residues long. Germline trimming cut 3 bases from V and 4 bases from J; bases unmatched to any gene: 4. CDR1 and CDR2 from the germline V gene are DFQATT and SNEGSKA (reference sequence). In DNA form, the CDR3 reads TGCAGTGCTAGCAGGGGGCAGAGCACTGAAGCTTTCTTT. Translation: CSASRGQSTEAFF.

The V and J genes are TRBV12-3 or TRBV12-4 and TRBJ1-5; 9 bases line up with TRBD1. This CDR3 comprises 17 residues. After removal of 6 bases from V and 0 bases from J, the junction contained 9 bases not matched to a gene. CDR3 residues: CASSATGGDASNQPQHF. The CDR3 DNA reads TGTGCCAGCAGCGCGACAGGGGGAGACGCTAGCAATCAGCCCCAGCATTTT.

This clonotype was counted many times. V usage is TRBV6-5 and J usage is TRBJ2-5, with D perhaps assigned TRBD1 or TRBD2 (6 bases each). Per germline, CDR1 MNHEY and CDR2 SVGAGI. The CDR3 covers 15 residues. Trimming pared 0 bases from V and 5 bases from J, leaving 13 bases between. The chain's CDR3 is CASSYSKGGVETQYF. The CDR3 DNA is TGTGCCAGCAGTTACTCCAAGGGGGGAGTGGAGACCCAGTACTTC.

This clonotype was found many times. V is TRBV5-4 and J is TRBJ2-7, with 7 positions matching TRBD1. The germline V gene encodes CDR1 SGHNT and CDR2 YYREEE (reference sequence). J gave up 5 bases and V 2 bases, and 10 bases lay outside the gene matches. The CDR3 covers 15 residues. CDR3 nucleotides: TGTGCCAGCAGCTTACCCGGGACAGAAGACAACGAGCAGTACTTC. Its translation: CASSLPGTEDNEQYF.

This clonotype was seen ten or more times. The CDR3 DNA reads TGTGCCAGCAGCTTACTCAGTTATAGCAATCAGCCCCAGCATTTT. This codes for CASSLLSYSNQPQHF. The chain couples TRBV7-2 to TRBJ1-5; D gene uncertain. Trimming shortened V by 2 bases and J by 0 bases, and 8 bases separated the two germline ends. The CDR3 extends over 15 amino acids. Germline-derived CDR1 and CDR2 are SGHTA and FQGNSA.

This clonotype was seen many times. The V and J genes are TRBV2 and TRBJ2-5, with D possibly TRBD2 on 5 matching bases. The CDR3 totals 13 residues. Trimming shortened V by 4 bases and J by 5 bases, and 11 bases separated the two germline ends. The germline gives CDR1 SNHLY, CDR2 FYNNEI. The CDR3 bases are TGTGCCAGCAGTGGGACTGCCCGGGAGACCCAGTACTTC. Amino acids: CASSGTARETQYF.